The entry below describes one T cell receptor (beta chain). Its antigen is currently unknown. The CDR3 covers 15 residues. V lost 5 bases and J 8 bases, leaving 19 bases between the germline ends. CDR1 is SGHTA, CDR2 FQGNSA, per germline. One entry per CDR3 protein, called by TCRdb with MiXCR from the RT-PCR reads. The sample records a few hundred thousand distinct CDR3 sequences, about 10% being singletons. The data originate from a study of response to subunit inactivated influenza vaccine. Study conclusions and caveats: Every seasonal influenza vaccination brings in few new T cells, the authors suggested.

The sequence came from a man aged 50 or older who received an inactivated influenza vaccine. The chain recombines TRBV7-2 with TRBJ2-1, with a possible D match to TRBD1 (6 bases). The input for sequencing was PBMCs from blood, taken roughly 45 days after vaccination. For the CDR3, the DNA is TGTGCCAGCAGCGGATTAGGGGGAACTTTTGATGAGCAGTTCTTC. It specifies CASSGLGGTFDEQFF.